A selection of T cell receptor beta chains follows, all from one sample in a study of T cells in Graves' hyperthyroidism and ophthalmopathy. TCRdb reanalysed the multiplex PCR reads using MiXCR and keeps one entry per CDR3 protein. The sample has roughly 500,000 distinct CDR3 sequences, roughly a quarter seen once. Specimen: blood. The receptors were gathered from a woman in her 30s with Graves' ophthalmopathy. Each CDR3 is given with its conserved first and last residue. A D gene is named only where the DNA matches it firmly. The size entry is marked missing in some rows and otherwise reads once, few, many or a size class.

clone size	J gene	D gene	V gene	CDR3 DNA	CDR3 protein
few	TRBJ2-2	TRBD1	TRBV29-1	TGCAGCGTTGAAGATCGGGGACAGACGAACACCGGGGAGCTGTTTTTT	CSVEDRGQTNTGELFF
many	TRBJ2-7	TRBD1	TRBV27	TGTGCCAGCAGTTCCGAACCGGGACAGAGAATCTACGAGCAGTACTTC	CASSSEPGQRIYEQYF
many	TRBJ2-2	NA	TRBV5-1	TGCGCCAGCAGCCACGACAGTAACACCGGGGAGCTGTTTTTT	CASSHDSNTGELFF
many	TRBJ2-5	TRBD1	TRBV29-1	TGCAGCGTCGTTGGTGGGACAGCTGTACAAGAGACCCAGTACTTC	CSVVGGTAVQETQYF
NA	TRBJ2-7	TRBD2	TRBV7-9	TGTGCCAGCAGCTCCCCCTCGGGGGGTTACGAGCAGTACTTC	CASSSPSGGYEQYF
many	TRBJ2-7	TRBD1	TRBV6-5	TGTGCCAGCATATGGACAGGAGGCTACGAGCAGTACTTC	CASIWTGGYEQYF
many	TRBJ1-2	NA	TRBV6-1	TGTGCCAGCAAATTCGACGGGGATAACTATGGCTACACCTTC	CASKFDGDNYGYTF
NA	TRBJ1-3	NA	TRBV18	TGTGCCAGCTCACCTTGGCAAAGTGGAAACACCATATATTTT	CASSPWQSGNTIYF
NA	TRBJ2-5	NA	TRBV2	TGTGCCAGCAGGAAGGTGGGAGGTGGTGAGACCCAGTACTTC	CASRKVGGGETQYF
NA	TRBJ2-7	TRBD1	TRBV6-1	TGTGCCAGCAGTCGAACAGGGGGCGCGGCCCACGAGCAGTACTTC	CASSRTGGAAHEQYF
many	TRBJ2-7	NA	TRBV6-5	TGTGCCAGCAGTTCTGGACAGATCCTTTACGAGCAGTACTTC	CASSSGQILYEQYF
NA	TRBJ1-2	TRBD1	TRBV3-1	TGTGCCAGCAGCCTGACGGACAGGGGGCACGGCTACACCTTC	CASSLTDRGHGYTF
NA	TRBJ1-5	NA	TRBV12-5	TGTGCTAGTGGTCGGGGTGACCTCTCCCTGAATCAGCCCCAGCATTTT	CASGRGDLSLNQPQHF
NA	TRBJ2-7	TRBD1	TRBV6-1	TGTGCCAGCAGTGAACCGACAGGGGGCTACGAGCAGTACTTC	CASSEPTGGYEQYF
many	TRBJ2-5	NA	TRBV5-1	TGCGCCAGCAGCTTGGAGCCAGAGCAAGAGACCCAGTACTTC	CASSLEPEQETQYF
many	TRBJ2-7	TRBD1	TRBV20-1	TGCAGTGCTAGATACGGACAGGGGGACTACGAGCAGTACTTC	CSARYGQGDYEQYF
many	TRBJ1-5	NA	TRBV19	TGTGCCAGTAGTACGGGGGGGCCTGATCAGCCCCAGCATTTT	CASSTGGPDQPQHF
NA	TRBJ2-5	TRBD2	TRBV4-1	TGCGCCAGTAGCCAAGATGCCGGGGGGGCGAAAGAGACCCAGTACTTC	CASSQDAGGAKETQYF
NA	TRBJ2-7	TRBD2	TRBV12-3/TRBV12-4	TGTGCCAGCAGTCCATTCCGGGACTATCGAGAGCAGTACTTC	CASSPFRDYREQYF
many	TRBJ1-2	NA	TRBV6-5	TGTGCCAGCAGTCCTTACACACACTATGGCTACACCTTC	CASSPYTHYGYTF
NA	TRBJ1-3	NA	TRBV2	TGTGCCAGCAGTGAATCCCAGTCTTCTGGAAACACCATATATTTT	CASSESQSSGNTIYF
few	TRBJ2-7	TRBD1	TRBV29-1	TGCAGCGTTGAAGGGGCCGGGACAGGGCTAACCTACGAGCAGTACTTC	CSVEGAGTGLTYEQYF
many	TRBJ1-2	TRBD1	TRBV29-1	TGCAGCGTTCAATCGGGGACAGTTTTTAACTATGGCTACACCTTC	CSVQSGTVFNYGYTF
many	TRBJ1-2	NA	TRBV28	TGTGCCAGCAGTTTGTGGCAGGGCTACTCTGCTTATGGCTACACCTTC	CASSLWQGYSAYGYTF
many	TRBJ1-5	NA	TRBV12-3/TRBV12-4	TGTGCCAGCAGTACACAGGGAGTTAATCAGCCCCAGCATTTT	CASSTQGVNQPQHF
few	TRBJ2-5	TRBD1	TRBV6-4	TGTGCCAGCAGTGACTCGGGGGACAGGCTTTGTAAAGAGACCCAGTACTTC	CASSDSGDRLCKETQYF
NA	TRBJ1-1	TRBD1	TRBV5-1	TGCGCCAGCAGCGAACAGGGGGAGGCTTTCTTT	CASSEQGEAFF
few	TRBJ1-5	TRBD1	TRBV30	TGTGCCTGGAATGTTCAACAGGGGGCTCTTCAGCCCCAGCATTTT	CAWNVQQGALQPQHF
many	TRBJ1-2	TRBD1	TRBV7-2	TGTGCCAGCAGCTCGCCTAGACAGGGAGGATGGGGCTACACCTTC	CASSSPRQGGWGYTF
many	TRBJ2-7	NA	TRBV28	TGTGCCAGCAGTTTATCCCCAGCCTACGAGCAGTACTTC	CASSLSPAYEQYF
many	TRBJ1-2	NA	TRBV7-2	TGTGCCAGCAGCTCCCGACAGACTTCTAACTATGGCTACACCTTC	CASSSRQTSNYGYTF
few	TRBJ1-1	NA	TRBV3-1	TGTGCCAGCAGCTCCCCCAGGACGGACGCTGCTTTCTTT	CASSSPRTDAAFF
many	TRBJ2-7	NA	TRBV10-1	TGCGCCAGCAGTGCGTCAGGGTCCGACGAGCAGTACTTC	CASSASGSDEQYF
many	TRBJ2-7	NA	TRBV19	TGTGCCAGTAGCCGGACAACAACCTACGAGCAGTACTTC	CASSRTTTYEQYF
many	TRBJ2-7	TRBD2	TRBV7-8	TGTGCCAGCAGCCTTGGACTAGCGGGGGAGCACTTCTACGAGCAGTACTTC	CASSLGLAGEHFYEQYF
many	TRBJ2-7	TRBD2	TRBV6-2/TRBV6-3	TGTGCCAGCACCCACAGGGCTAGCGGGGGCCAGCAGTACTTC	CASTHRASGGQQYF
many	TRBJ2-5	NA	TRBV18	TGTGCCAGCTCACCCAACGAAGAGACCCAGTACTTC	CASSPNEETQYF
NA	TRBJ2-5	NA	TRBV4-1	TGCGCCAGCAGCCAAGCCCCGGGTTCGCCGGAGACCCAGTACTTC	CASSQAPGSPETQYF
NA	TRBJ1-5	NA	TRBV6-2/TRBV6-3	TGTGCCAGCAGTTACTCAAGGGGGGGAGGGGGCAATCAGCCCCAGCATTTT	CASSYSRGGGGNQPQHF
many	TRBJ2-7	TRBD1	TRBV6-5	TGTGCCAGCAGTTCGTTTCAGGGGGCCTACGAGCAGTACTTC	CASSSFQGAYEQYF
many	TRBJ2-7	NA	TRBV6-5	TGTGCCAGCAAAGAATACTACGAGCAGTACTTC	CASKEYYEQYF
many	TRBJ1-3	NA	TRBV5-1	TGCGCCAGCACGGGGGGCTCTGGAAACACCATATATTTT	CASTGGSGNTIYF
NA	TRBJ2-1	NA	TRBV11-3	TGTGCCAGCAGCTTCGGCCAGAGCTACAATGAGCAGTTCTTC	CASSFGQSYNEQFF
NA	TRBJ1-5	NA	TRBV12-3/TRBV12-4	TGTGCCAGCAGCTTAGCGTTGGGGGCCAATCAGCCCCAGCATTTT	CASSLALGANQPQHF
many	TRBJ2-2	NA	TRBV6-2/TRBV6-3	TGTGCCAGCACCACGACCGACGGTAACACCGGGGAGCTGTTTTTT	CASTTTDGNTGELFF
NA	TRBJ2-7	TRBD1	TRBV12-3/TRBV12-4	TGTGCCAGCAGTTGGGGCAGGGGGCCCGAGCAGTACTTC	CASSWGRGPEQYF
many	TRBJ1-5	NA	TRBV29-1	TGCAGCGTTAGGGACGGGGGCAATCAGCCCCAGCATTTT	CSVRDGGNQPQHF
NA	TRBJ1-5	NA	TRBV6-2/TRBV6-3	TGTGCCAGCAGTTTTCTCCGGGACACCCAACGCAATCAGCCCCAGCATTTT	CASSFLRDTQRNQPQHF
NA	TRBJ2-7	NA	TRBV11-2	TGTGCCAGCAGCTTAGACGGGGGATTCGGCTACGAGCAGTACTTC	CASSLDGGFGYEQYF
NA	TRBJ2-7	NA	TRBV30	TGTGCCTGGAGTGCGACCCCCTCGATCGGTCCCTACGAGCAGTACTTC	CAWSATPSIGPYEQYF
many	TRBJ1-1	NA	TRBV19	TGTGCCAGTAGTACGGGCACTGAAGCTTTCTTT	CASSTGTEAFF